This T cell receptor (beta chain) was documented in a study of T cells in Graves' hyperthyroidism and ophthalmopathy (dated by TCRdb to between 2018 and 2020). For the study in its entirety: Peripheral blood was collected at initial diagnosis, before any treatment. To identify distinguishing TCR V-J signatures, a discovery cohort of 95 to 100 patients was used, comprising 43 with Graves' ophthalmopathy and some 57 with stable Graves' hyperthyroidism. Whether ophthalmopathy could be predicted prospectively was tested in an independent validation cohort made up of about 20 hyperthyroidism patients plus 17 patients who later progressed to ophthalmopathy. The approximately 90 discovery patients were randomly split 7:3 into training and test sets. In about 6 Graves' hyperthyroidism patients, the study also compared T-cell repertoires from thyroid tissue with T-cell repertoires from blood. Following sampling, methimazole starting at 30 mg daily was given to hyperthyroidism patients, and high-dose intravenous methylprednisolone was given to ophthalmopathy patients. The paper reports TCR Vbeta CDR3 sequencing of approximately 130 peripheral blood samples: fewer than 50 ophthalmopathy, around 80 hyperthyroidism and around 17 progressor patients. Study-wide findings and limitations: A 13 V-J signature model separated ophthalmopathy from stable hyperthyroidism, with approximately 87% sensitivity and roughly 82% specificity in cross-validation and 80%/75% in testing. Sample size was not statistically predetermined, and investigators were not blinded to group allocation. In validation, progression to ophthalmopathy was predicted by the model with nearly 71% sensitivity and approximately 78% specificity, a median of 6.5 months before onset. Blood samples also contained most of the expanded thyroid clonotypes (frequency above 0.001), which suggests that blood repertoires may reflect thyroid immune responses.

Amplification of TCR beta CDR3 regions was carried out from RNA transcripts. The TCR CDR3 was subjected to a first round of RT-PCR using the HTBI primer set and the Qiagen OneStep RT-PCR kit. Libraries were constructed in a second round of multiplex PCR, after which size selection and purification were carried out. Libraries were sequenced paired-end with 100 bp reads on an Illumina HiSeq2000. The study's own analysis went as follows. SOAPnuke was used to process the raw data, throwing out any read that contained adapters or uncalled bases, had a mean Phred below 15, or lacked an exact constant-primer or identifier match. COPE v1.2.5 was used to merge high-quality paired reads, and clonotypes were defined as unique nucleotide sequences. MiTCR v1.1 was used to align the clonotypes against IMGT TRBV, TRBD and TRBJ reference segments. Only V-J combinations with frequency above 0.0001, covering 99% to 99.2% of repertoires, were analysed. A TCS score was defined as the ratio between F50 (clonal expansion) and ExV (chaos), using BLOSUM62-based TCRdist between CDR3 peptides within each V-J. Welch's t-statistics and random forest reduced fewer than 600 V-J features to 10 to 15, which were used in a naive Bayes classifier (R e1071). The public reads were run again by TCRdb, first through fastp at Q25 and then through MiXCR, and only productive beta chains were kept. Rows matching on CDR3 protein sequence are summarized as one entry with the most common DNA and genes. The V and J calls shown here were made by TCRdb, not taken from the authors' results. Across this sample there are around 600,000 distinct CDR3 sequences, with around a sixth seen only once. The ten largest clones represent about 7% of the sample.

This clonotype was recorded at least ten times. Its cognate antigen has yet to be identified. No much larger clonotype is one base removed from it; base qualities were not supplied. Stable Graves' hyperthyroidism was defined as no progression to ophthalmopathy during 18 months of follow-up. Hyperthyroidism patients were aged 18 to 65 years and newly diagnosed, with disease duration of less than 2 months. Any patient with an uncontrolled infection, another autoimmune disease, pregnancy or lactation was excluded. Clinical symptoms, serum thyroxine and TRAb, thyroid ultrasound, and orbital computed tomography formed the basis for the diagnoses. Ficoll-Paque density gradient centrifugation was used to isolate PBMCs from about 9.4 ml of fresh peripheral blood. Total RNA was extracted using Trizol reagent, and RNA quality was assessed on an Agilent 2100 Bioanalyzer. The TCR was taken from a young woman with Graves' hyperthyroidism. Sequencing input: blood.

The nucleotides read TGTGCCAGCAGTCCCTTGCTGACTAGCCCGCCCCACGAGCAGTACTTC. It encodes CASSPLLTSPPHEQYF. In this chain, TRBV28 is recombined with TRBJ2-7; 7 junctional bases match TRBD2. The V end gives up 5 bases and the J end 5 bases, leaving 15 bases in the junction not matched to a gene. CDR1 MDHEN and CDR2 SYDVKM are derived from the germline V gene. From its cysteine to its phenylalanine, the CDR3 spans 16 amino acids. Here the CDR3 DNA is all that survives: 48 bases in frame from base 1.